This TCR beta chain was captured by sequencing in a study of CD8 T cells in Susac syndrome. As for the study in general: Patients with Susac syndrome, at blood draw, were therapy-naive, on corticosteroids, or on intravenous immunoglobulin alone.

V was pared by 1 base and J by 6 bases, with 4 bases of the junction left unmatched. Germline CDR1 is SGHTA and CDR2 is FQGNSA. This CDR3 comprises 15 residues. An amount of RNA that ranged from roughly 0.45 to 1 ug was reverse transcribed with random hexamers. Via MiXCR, TCRdb re-called the immunoSEQ multiplex PCR reads, giving one row per CDR3 protein. The sample has some 97,000 distinct CDR3 sequences; roughly 96% are singletons. This TCR came from a human donor with Susac syndrome. Specimen: CD8+ T cells from PBMCs. The rearrangement links TRBV7-2 to TRBJ1-2; 11 bases agree with TRBD1. The CDR3 bases are TGTGCCAGCAGCTTAGGAGGGACAGGGGGAAATGGCTACACCTTC. Amino acids: CASSLGGTGGNGYTF.